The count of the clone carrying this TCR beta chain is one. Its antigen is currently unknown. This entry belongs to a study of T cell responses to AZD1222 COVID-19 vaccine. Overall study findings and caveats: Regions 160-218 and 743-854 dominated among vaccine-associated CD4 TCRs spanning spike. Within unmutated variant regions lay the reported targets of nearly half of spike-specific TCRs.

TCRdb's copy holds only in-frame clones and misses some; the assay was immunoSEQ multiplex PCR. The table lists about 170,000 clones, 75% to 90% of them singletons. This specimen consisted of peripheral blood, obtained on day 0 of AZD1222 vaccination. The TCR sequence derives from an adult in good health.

The CDR3: CASSLGQGLDYEQYF. The CDR3 nucleotides are TGCGCCAGCAGCTTAGGACAGGGATTGGACTACGAGCAGTACTTC. The gene calls are TRBV5-1 and TRBJ2-7; 8 bases line up with TRBD1. Germline trimming cut 2 bases from V and 3 bases from J; bases unmatched to any gene: 7. CDR3 length equals 15 residues. Per the germline V gene, CDR1 is SGHRS and CDR2 is YFSETQ.